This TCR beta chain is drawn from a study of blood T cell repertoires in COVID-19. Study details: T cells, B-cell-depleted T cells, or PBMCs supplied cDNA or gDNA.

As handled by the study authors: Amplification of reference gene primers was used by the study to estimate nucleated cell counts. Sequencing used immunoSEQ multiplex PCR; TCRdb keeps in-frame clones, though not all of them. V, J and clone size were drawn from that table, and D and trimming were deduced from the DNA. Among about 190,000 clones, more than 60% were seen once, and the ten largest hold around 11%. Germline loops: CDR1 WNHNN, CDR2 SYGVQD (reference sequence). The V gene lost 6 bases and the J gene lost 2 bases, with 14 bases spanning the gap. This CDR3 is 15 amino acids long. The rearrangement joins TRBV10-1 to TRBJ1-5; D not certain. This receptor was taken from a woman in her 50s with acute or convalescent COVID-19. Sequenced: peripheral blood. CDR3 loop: CASSAFPRGNQPQHF. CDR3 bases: TGCGCCAGCAGCGCCTTCCCGAGGGGCAATCAGCCCCAGCATTTT.